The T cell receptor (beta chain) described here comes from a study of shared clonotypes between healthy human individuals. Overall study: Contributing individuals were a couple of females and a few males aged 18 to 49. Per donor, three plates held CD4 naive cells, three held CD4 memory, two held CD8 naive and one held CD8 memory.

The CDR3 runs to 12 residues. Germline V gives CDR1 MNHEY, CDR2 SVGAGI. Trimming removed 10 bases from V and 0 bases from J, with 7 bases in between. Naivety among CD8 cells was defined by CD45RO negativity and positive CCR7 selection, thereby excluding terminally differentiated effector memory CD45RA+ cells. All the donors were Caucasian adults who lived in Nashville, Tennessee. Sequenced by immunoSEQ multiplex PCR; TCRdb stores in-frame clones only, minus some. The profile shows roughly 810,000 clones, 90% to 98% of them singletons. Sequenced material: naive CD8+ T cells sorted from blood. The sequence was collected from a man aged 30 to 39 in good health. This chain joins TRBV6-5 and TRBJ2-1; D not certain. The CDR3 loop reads CATQLSYNEQFF. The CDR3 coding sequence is TGTGCCACCCAACTCTCCTACAATGAGCAGTTCTTC.